This entry lists 6 T cell receptor beta chains sequenced from one sample in a study of T cells in women clearing cervical HPV infection. Some clones are missing from TCRdb's copy, which holds only in-frame ones; the method was immunoSEQ multiplex PCR. In all, the sample yields around 39,000 clones. The source material was blood buffy coat. These receptors originate from a woman between 18 and 75 years old with a cervical HPV16 infection that either progressed to CIN3+ or cleared (not recorded which).

Turning to this clone: The read terminates 3 residues before the CDR3 end, so the remaining end is supplied by the germline J gene. The chain links TRBV10-3 to TRBJ2-7; TRBD1 aligns across 10 bases. With V trimmed by 6 bases and J by 5 bases, 7 bases remained unmatched. The germline V gene encodes CDR1 ENHRY and CDR2 SYGVKD. This CDR3 contains 14 residues. Partial CDR3 DNA: TGTGCCATCAGCTACGAGGGACAGGGGAACGAG. Translated: CAISYEGQGNE. From start to end, the CDR3 is CAISYEGQGNEQYF.

Of note for this clone: The CDR3 end lies 3 residues beyond the end of the read and is filled in from the germline J gene. V usage is TRBV19 and J usage is TRBJ1-2; 9 nucleotides line up with TRBD1. This CDR3 contains 14 residues. In germline, CDR1 is LNHDA, CDR2 SQIVND (reference sequence). The V gene end was trimmed by 7 bases and the J gene end by 7 bases; junction bases not matched to a gene: 10. The CDR3 loop is CASTLQGAQSGYTF. The part of the CDR3 DNA that was read is TGTGCCAGTACTTTACAGGGGGCGCAATCTGGC.

Worth noting for this clone: The CDR3 end is not reached by the read, which stops 3 residues before it; the germline J gene fills it in. V is TRBV5-1 and J is TRBJ2-1; 8 bases fit TRBD2. The CDR3 length is 15 residues. V trimming: 6 bases; J trimming: 8 bases; junction bases outside the gene matches: 13. Germline loops: CDR1 SGHRS, CDR2 YFSETQ. The CDR3 sequence is CASTQSGRISDEQFF. CDR3 bases read: TGCGCCAGCACCCAGAGCGGGAGAATTTCGGATGAG.

This clone shows up as medium-sized by frequency. The CDR3 end falls 3 residues outside the read, so it is completed with the germline J gene. The chain has TRBV29-1 and TRBJ2-5; 11 bases agree with TRBD1. The CDR3 loop spans 15 amino acids. The V segment lost 6 bases and the J segment 5 bases; nucleotides outside the gene matches: 11. Germline CDR1 is SQVTM and CDR2 is ANQGSEA. The CDR3 loop reads CSVGQGAKHFETQYF. CDR3 bases read: TGCAGCGTAGGACAGGGGGCTAAACATTTTGAGACC.

A word on this clone: The DNA ends 3 residues before the CDR3 does, and the rest of the CDR3 is filled in from the germline J gene. The chain joins TRBV19 to TRBJ1-4; a possible D gene is TRBD1 (5 bases). The CDR3 length is 14 residues. The germline V gene encodes CDR1 LNHDA and CDR2 SQIVND (reference sequence). Here the CDR3 reads CASLAGGDNSPLFF. Incomplete CDR3 DNA: TGTGCCAGCTTGGCGGGGGGAGATAATTCACCA.

Points on this clone: The sequenced fragment ends 3 residues before the CDR3 boundary, so the rest is inferred from the germline J gene. The V and J genes are TRBV6-1 and TRBJ2-3, with D possibly matching TRBD1 (6 bases). Germline CDR1 and CDR2: MNHNS and SASEGT. The CDR3 has 13 amino acids. The part of the CDR3 DNA that was read is TGTGCCAGCAGTGTAACAGGGTCCCAGCCG. Translation: CASSVTGSQP. The whole CDR3 sequence is CASSVTGSQPQYF.